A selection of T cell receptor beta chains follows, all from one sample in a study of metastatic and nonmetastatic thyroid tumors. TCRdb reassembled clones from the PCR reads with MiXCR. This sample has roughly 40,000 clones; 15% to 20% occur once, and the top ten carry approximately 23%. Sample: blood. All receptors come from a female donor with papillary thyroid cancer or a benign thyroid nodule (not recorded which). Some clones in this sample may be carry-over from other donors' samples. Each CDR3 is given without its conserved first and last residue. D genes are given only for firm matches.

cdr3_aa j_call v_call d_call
ASSKGLGRTDTQY TRBJ2-3 TRBV19 .
ASSLRSNEQF TRBJ2-1 TRBV11-3 .
ASRRTGGLYEQY TRBJ2-7 TRBV27 TRBD1
ASSLTSRETQY TRBJ2-5 TRBV13 TRBD2
ASSYRGTARGEEQF TRBJ2-1 TRBV12-3/TRBV12-4 .
ASSYGGAQATNEKLF TRBJ1-4 TRBV6-6 .
ASSQDPPSSGAGYEQY TRBJ2-7 TRBV4-1 TRBD2
ASSSLGKNYGYT TRBJ1-2 TRBV28 .
ASTWDRGTPEAF TRBJ1-1 TRBV5-1 TRBD1
SAREPLGGANYGYT TRBJ1-2 TRBV20-1 .
SVPLQGPTDTQY TRBJ2-3 TRBV29-1 .
ASSPLGQHTGELF TRBJ2-2 TRBV3-1 TRBD1
ASSIQGNYGYT TRBJ1-2 TRBV6-1 TRBD1
ASSASKNGYT TRBJ1-2 TRBV9 .
ASSPMGDGNTIY TRBJ1-3 TRBV18 .
ASSLPGQGYNEQF TRBJ2-1 TRBV19 TRBD1
SASVLETQY TRBJ2-5 TRBV20-1 .
ASSFQGASEQY TRBJ2-7 TRBV6-9 TRBD1
ASSLGGSYGYT TRBJ1-2 TRBV7-2 .